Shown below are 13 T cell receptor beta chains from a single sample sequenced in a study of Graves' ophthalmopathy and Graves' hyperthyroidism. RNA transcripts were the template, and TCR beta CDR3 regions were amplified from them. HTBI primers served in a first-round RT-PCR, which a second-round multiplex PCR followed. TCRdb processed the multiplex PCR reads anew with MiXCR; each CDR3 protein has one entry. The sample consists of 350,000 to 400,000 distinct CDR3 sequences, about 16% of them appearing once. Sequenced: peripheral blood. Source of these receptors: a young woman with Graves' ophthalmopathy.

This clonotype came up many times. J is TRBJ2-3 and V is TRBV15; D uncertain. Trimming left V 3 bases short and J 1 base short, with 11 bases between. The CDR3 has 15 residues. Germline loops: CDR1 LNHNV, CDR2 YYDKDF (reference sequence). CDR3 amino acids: CATSSEWGGTDTQYF. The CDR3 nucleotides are TGTGCCACCAGCAGTGAATGGGGTGGCACAGATACGCAGTATTTT.

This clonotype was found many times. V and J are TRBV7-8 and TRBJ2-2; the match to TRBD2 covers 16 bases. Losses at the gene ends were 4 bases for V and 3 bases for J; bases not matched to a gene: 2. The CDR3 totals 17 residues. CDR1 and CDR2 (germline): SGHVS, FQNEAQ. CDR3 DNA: TGTGCCAGCAGCTCGGGACTAGCGGGGGGGCACACCGGGGAGCTGTTTTTT. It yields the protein CASSSGLAGGHTGELFF.

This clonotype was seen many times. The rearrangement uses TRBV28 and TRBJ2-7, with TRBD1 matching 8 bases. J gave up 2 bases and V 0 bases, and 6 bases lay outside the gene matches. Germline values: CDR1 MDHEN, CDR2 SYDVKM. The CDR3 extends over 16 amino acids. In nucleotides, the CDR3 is TGTGCCAGCAGTTTATGGGCAGGGGGCCACCCCTACGAGCAGTACTTC. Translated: CASSLWAGGHPYEQYF.

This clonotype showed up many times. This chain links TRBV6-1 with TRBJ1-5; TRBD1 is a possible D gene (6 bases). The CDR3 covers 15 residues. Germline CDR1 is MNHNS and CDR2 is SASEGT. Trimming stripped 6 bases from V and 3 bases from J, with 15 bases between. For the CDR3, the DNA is TGTGCCAGCAGCCTGGGACCAGGGGACAATCAGCCCCAGCATTTT. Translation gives CASSLGPGDNQPQHF.

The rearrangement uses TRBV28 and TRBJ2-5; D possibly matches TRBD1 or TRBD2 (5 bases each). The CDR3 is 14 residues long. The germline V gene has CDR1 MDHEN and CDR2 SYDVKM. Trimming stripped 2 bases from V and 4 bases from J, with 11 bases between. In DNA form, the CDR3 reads TGTGCCAGCAGTTTAGAGGGGTTGGGAGAGACCCAGTACTTC. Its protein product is CASSLEGLGETQYF.

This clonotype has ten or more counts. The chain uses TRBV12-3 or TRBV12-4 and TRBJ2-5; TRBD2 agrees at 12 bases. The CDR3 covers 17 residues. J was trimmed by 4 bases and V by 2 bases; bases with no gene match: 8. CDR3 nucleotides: TGTGCCAGCAGTTTAATGGCTAGCGGGGGGGCCGGAGAGACCCAGTACTTC. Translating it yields CASSLMASGGAGETQYF.

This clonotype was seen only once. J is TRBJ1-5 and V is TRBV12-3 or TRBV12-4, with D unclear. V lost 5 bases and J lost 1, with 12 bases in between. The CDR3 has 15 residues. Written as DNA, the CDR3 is TGTGCCAGCAGTGACGAAGGCGGCAGCAATCAGCCCCAGCATTTT. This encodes CASSDEGGSNQPQHF.

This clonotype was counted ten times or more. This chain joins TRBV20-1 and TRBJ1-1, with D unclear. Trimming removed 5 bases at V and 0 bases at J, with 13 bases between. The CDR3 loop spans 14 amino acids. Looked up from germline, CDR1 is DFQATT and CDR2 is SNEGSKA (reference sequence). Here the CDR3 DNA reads TGCAGTGCTGCCTTAGAAGGGTTGAACACTGAAGCTTTCTTT. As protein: CSAALEGLNTEAFF.

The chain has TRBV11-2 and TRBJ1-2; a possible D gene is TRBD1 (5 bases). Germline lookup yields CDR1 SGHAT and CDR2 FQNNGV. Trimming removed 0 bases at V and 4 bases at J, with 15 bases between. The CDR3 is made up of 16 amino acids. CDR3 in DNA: TGTGCCAGCAGCTTAGATCGTTGGGGCGCCGGCTATGGCTACACCTTC. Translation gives CASSLDRWGAGYGYTF.

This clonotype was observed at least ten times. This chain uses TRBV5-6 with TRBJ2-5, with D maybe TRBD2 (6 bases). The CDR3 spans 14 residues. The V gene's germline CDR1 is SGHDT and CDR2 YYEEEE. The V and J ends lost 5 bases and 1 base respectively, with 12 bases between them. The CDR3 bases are TGTGCCAGCAGTTCGGGGGACGGCCAAGAGACCCAGTACTTC. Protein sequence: CASSSGDGQETQYF.

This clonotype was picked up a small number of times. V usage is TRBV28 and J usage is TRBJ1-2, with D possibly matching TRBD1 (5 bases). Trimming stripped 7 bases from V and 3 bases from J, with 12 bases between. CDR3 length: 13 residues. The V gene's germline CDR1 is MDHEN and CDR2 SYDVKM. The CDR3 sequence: CASTWGRDYGYTF. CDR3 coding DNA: TGTGCCAGCACCTGGGGCAGAGACTATGGCTACACCTTC.

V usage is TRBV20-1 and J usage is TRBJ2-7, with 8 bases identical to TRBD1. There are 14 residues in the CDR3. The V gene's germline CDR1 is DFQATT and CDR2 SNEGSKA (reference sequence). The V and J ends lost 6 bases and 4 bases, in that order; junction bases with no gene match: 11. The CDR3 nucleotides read TGCAGTGCCCAGGGGGCCCGTTCCAATTACGAGCAGTACTTC. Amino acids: CSAQGARSNYEQYF.

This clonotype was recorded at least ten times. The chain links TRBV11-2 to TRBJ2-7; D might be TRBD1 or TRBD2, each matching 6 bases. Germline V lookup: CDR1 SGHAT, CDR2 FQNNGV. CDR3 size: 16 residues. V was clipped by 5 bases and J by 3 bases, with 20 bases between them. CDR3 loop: CASSPLGGIPIYEQYF. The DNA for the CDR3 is TGTGCCAGCAGCCCACTAGGGGGGATACCAATCTACGAGCAGTACTTC.